The clone carrying this T cell receptor beta chain was observed a few times. Antigen: not known. TCRdb reprocessed the RT-PCR reads with MiXCR, giving one entry per CDR3 protein. The sample shows 550,000 to 600,000 distinct CDR3 sequences, about an eighth of them seen only once. The record originates from a study of response to subunit inactivated influenza vaccine. Study conclusions and caveats: Few new T cells, the authors suggested, are recruited by each seasonal influenza vaccination.

The germline V gene encodes CDR1 SGHVS and CDR2 FQNEAQ. Trimming left V 6 bases short and J 1 base short, with 12 bases between. CDR3 length: 15 residues. The sequence was collected from a man aged 45-65 years who received an inactivated influenza vaccine. The material was PBMCs from blood, obtained on the day of vaccination. The chain links TRBV7-8 to TRBJ2-2; D possibly corresponds to TRBD2 (5 bases). The CDR3 reads CASRLEDGNTGELFF. In DNA, the CDR3 is TGTGCCAGCAGATTGGAGGACGGGAACACCGGGGAGCTGTTTTTT.